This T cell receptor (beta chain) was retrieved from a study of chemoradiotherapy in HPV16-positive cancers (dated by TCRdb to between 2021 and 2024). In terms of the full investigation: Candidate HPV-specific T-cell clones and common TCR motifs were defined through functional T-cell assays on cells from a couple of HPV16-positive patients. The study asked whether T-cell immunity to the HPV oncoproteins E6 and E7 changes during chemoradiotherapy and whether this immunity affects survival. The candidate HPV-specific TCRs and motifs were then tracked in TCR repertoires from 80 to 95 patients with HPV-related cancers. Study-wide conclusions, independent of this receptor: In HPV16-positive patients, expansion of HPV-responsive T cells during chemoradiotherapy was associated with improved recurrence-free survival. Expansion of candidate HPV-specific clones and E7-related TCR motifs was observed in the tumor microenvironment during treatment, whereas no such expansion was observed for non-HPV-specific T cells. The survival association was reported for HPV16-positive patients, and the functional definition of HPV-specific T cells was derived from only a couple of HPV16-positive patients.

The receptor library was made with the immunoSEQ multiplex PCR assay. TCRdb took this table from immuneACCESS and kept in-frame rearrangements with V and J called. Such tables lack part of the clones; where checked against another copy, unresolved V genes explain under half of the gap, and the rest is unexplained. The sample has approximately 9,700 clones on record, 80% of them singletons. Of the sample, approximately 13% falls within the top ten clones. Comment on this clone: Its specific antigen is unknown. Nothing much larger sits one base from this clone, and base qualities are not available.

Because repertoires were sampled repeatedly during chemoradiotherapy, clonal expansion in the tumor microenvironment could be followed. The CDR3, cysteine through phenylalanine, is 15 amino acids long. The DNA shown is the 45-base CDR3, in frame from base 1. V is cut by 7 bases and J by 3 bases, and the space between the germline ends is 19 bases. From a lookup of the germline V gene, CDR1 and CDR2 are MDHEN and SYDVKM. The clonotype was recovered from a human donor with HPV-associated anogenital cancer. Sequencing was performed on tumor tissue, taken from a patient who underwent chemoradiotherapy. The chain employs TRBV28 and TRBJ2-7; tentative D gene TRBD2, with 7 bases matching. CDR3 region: CASTLGGGRRYEQYF. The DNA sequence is TGTGCCAGCACCCTAGGGGGGGGCCGTCGCTACGAGCAGTACTTC.